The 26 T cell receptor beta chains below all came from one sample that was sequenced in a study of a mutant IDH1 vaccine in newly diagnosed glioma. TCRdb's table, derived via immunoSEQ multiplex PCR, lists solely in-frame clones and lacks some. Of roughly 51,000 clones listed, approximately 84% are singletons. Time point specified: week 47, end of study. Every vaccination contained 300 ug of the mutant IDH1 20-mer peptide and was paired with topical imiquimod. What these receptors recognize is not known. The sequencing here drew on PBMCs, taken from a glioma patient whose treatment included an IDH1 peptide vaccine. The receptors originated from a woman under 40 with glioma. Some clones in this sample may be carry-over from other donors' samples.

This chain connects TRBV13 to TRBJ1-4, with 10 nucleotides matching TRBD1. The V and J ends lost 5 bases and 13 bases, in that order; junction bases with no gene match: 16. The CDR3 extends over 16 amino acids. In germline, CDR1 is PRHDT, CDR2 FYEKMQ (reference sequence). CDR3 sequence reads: CASSGGAGTGDHRLFF. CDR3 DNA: TGTGCCAGCAGCGGAGGGGCCGGGACAGGGGATCATCGACTGTTTTTT.

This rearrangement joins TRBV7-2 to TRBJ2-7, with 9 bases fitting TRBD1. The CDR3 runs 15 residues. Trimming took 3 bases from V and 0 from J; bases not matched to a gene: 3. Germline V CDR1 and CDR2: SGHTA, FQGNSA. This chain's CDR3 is CASSLGTGISYEQYF. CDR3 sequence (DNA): TGTGCCAGCAGCTTGGGGACAGGGATCTCCTACGAGCAGTACTTC.

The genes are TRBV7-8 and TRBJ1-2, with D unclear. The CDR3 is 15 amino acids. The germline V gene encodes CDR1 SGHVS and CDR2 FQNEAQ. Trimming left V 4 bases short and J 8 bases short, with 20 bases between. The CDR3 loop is CASSSNLGWASGYTF. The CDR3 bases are TGTGCCAGCAGCTCCAATCTGGGCTGGGCTTCGGGCTACACCTTC. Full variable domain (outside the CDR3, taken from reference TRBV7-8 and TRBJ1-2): GAGVSQSPRYKVAKRGQDVALRCDPISGHVSLFWYQQALGQGPEFLTYFQNEAQLDKSGLPSDRFFAERPEGSVSTLKIQRTQQEDSAVYLCASSSNLGWASGYTFGSGTRLTVV.

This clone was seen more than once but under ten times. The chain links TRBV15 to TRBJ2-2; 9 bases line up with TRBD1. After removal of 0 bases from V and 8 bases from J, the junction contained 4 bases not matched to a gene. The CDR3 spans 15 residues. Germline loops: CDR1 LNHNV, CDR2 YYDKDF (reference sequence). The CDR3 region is CATSREGTGTGELFF. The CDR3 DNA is TGTGCCACCAGCAGAGAAGGGACAGGGACGGGGGAGCTGTTTTTT. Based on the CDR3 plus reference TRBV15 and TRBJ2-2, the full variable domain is DAMVIQNPRYQVTQFGKPVTLSCSQTLNHNVMYWYQQKSSQAPKLLFHYYDKDFNNEADTPDNFQSRRPNTSFCFLDIRSPGLGDTAMYLCATSREGTGTGELFFGEGSRLTVL.

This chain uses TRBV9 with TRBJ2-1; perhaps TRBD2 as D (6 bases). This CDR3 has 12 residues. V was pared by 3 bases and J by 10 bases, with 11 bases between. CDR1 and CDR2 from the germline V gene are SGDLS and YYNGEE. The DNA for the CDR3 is TGTGCCAGCAGCGAGGGACTCACAGAGCAGTTCTTC. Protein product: CASSEGLTEQFF.

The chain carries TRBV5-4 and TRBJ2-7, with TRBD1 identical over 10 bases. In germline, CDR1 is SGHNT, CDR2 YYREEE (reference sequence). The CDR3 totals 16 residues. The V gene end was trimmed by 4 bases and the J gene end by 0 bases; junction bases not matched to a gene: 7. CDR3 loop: CASSTGTGEFSYEQYF. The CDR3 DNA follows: TGTGCCAGCAGCACCGGGACAGGGGAATTCTCCTACGAGCAGTACTTC.

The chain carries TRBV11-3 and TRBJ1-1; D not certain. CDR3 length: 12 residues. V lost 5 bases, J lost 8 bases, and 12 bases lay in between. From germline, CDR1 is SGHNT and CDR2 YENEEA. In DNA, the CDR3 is TGTGCCAGCAGCCCCCGCGCCCTCGAAGCTTTCTTT. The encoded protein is CASSPRALEAFF. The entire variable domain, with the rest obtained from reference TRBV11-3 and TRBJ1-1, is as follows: EAGVVQSPRYKIIEKKQPVAFWCNPISGHNTLYWYLQNLGQGPELLIRYENEEAVDDSQLPKDRFSAERLKGVDSTLKIQPAELGDSAVYLCASSPRALEAFFGQGTRLTVV.

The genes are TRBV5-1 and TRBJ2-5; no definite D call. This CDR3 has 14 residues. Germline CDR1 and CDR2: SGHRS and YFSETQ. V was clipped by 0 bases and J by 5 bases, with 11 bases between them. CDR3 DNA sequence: TGCGCCAGCAGCTTGGGACACTTCGGGGAGACCCAGTACTTC. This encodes CASSLGHFGETQYF.

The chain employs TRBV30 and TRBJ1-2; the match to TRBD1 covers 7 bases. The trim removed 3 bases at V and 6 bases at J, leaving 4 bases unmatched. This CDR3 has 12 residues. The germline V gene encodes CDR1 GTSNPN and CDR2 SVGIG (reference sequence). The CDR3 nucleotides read TGTGCCTGGAGGACAGGGAGGGATGGCTACACCTTC. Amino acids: CAWRTGRDGYTF.

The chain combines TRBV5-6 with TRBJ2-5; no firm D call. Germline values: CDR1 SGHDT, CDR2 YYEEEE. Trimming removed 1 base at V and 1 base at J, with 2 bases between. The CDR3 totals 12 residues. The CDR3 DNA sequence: TGTGCCAGCAGCTTGCCCCAAGAGACCCAGTACTTC. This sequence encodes CASSLPQETQYF.

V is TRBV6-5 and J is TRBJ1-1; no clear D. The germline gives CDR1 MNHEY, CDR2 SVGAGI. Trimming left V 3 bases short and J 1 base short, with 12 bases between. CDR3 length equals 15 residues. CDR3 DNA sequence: TGTGCCAGCAGTTATTATCGTCCAGGGAACACTGAAGCTTTCTTT. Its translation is CASSYYRPGNTEAFF.

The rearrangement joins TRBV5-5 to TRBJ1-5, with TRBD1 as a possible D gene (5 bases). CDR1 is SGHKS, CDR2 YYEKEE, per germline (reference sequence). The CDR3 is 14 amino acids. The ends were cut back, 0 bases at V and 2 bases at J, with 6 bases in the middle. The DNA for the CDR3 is TGTGCCAGCAGCTTGGTGGGGGGCAATCAGCCCCAGCATTTT. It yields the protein CASSLVGGNQPQHF.

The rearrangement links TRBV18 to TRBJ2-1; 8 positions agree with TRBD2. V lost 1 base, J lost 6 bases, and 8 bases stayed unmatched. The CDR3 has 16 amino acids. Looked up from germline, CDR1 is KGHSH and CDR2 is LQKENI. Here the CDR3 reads CASSPRAGDQLNEQFF. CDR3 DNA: TGTGCCAGCTCACCACGAGCGGGAGATCAACTCAATGAGCAGTTCTTC.

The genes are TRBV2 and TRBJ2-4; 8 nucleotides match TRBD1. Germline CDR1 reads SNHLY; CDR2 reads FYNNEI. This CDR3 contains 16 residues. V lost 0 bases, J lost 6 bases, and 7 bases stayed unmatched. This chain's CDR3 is CASSEATQGARNIQYF. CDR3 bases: TGTGCCAGCAGTGAAGCCACCCAGGGGGCAAGAAACATTCAGTACTTC.

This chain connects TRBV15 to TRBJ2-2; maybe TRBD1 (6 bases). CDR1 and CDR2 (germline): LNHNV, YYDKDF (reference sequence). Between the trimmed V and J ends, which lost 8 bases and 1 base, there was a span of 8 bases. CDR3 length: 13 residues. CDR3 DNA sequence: TGTGCCACCCAGACAGGGAACACCGGGGAGCTGTTTTTT. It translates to CATQTGNTGELFF.

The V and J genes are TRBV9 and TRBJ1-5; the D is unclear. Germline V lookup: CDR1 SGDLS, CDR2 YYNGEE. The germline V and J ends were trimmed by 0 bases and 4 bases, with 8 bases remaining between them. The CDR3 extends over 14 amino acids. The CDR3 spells CASSVGNGNQPQHF. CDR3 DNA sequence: TGTGCCAGCAGCGTAGGGAATGGTAATCAGCCCCAGCATTTT. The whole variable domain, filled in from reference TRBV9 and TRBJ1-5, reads DSGVTQTPKHLITATGQRVTLRCSPRSGDLSVYWYQQSLDQGLQFLIQYYNGEERAKGNILERFSAQQFPDLHSELNLSSLELGDSALYFCASSVGNGNQPQHFGDGTRLSIL.

CDR3 nucleotides: TGTGCCAGCAAACAGGGGGCGCGGGAAAAACTGTTTTTT. Residues: CASKQGAREKLFF. The rearrangement links TRBV6-5 to TRBJ1-4, with 9 nucleotides matching TRBD1. CDR1 and CDR2 (germline): MNHEY, SVGAGI. The V and J ends lost 7 bases and 8 bases, in that order; junction bases with no gene match: 5. This CDR3 region has 13 residues.

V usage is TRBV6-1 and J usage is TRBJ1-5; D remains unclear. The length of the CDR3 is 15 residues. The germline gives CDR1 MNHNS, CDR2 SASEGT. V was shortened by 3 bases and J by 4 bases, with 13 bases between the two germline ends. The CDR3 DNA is TGTGCCAGCAGTGATCCGGGTCTCTATAATCAGCCCCAGCATTTT. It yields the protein CASSDPGLYNQPQHF.

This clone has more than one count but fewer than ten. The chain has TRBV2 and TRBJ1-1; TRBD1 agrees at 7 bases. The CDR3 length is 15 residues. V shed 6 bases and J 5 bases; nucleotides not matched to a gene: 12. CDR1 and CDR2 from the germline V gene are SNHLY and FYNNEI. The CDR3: CASRGRQGGGTEAFF. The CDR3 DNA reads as TGTGCCAGCAGGGGCAGACAGGGTGGGGGGACTGAAGCTTTCTTT. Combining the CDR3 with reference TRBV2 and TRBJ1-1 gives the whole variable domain EPEVTQTPSHQVTQMGQEVILRCVPISNHLYFYWYRQILGQKVEFLVSFYNNEISEKSEIFDDQFSVERPDGSNFTLKIRSTKLEDSAMYFCASRGRQGGGTEAFFGQGTRLTVV.

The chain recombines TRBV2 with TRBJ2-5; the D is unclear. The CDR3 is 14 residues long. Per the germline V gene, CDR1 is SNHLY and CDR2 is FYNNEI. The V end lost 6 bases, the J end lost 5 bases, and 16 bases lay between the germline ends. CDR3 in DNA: TGTGCCAGCAGCGCACTTGGGGTTAGGGAGACCCAGTACTTC. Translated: CASSALGVRETQYF. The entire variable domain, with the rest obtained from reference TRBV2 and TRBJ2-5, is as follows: EPEVTQTPSHQVTQMGQEVILRCVPISNHLYFYWYRQILGQKVEFLVSFYNNEISEKSEIFDDQFSVERPDGSNFTLKIRSTKLEDSAMYFCASSALGVRETQYFGPGTRLLVL.

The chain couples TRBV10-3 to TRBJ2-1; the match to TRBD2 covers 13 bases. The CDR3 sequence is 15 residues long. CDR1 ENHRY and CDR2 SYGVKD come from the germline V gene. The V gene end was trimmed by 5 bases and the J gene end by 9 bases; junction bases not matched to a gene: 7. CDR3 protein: CAISQTSGRAGEQFF. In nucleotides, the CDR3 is TGTGCCATCAGTCAAACTAGCGGGAGGGCCGGTGAGCAGTTCTTC.

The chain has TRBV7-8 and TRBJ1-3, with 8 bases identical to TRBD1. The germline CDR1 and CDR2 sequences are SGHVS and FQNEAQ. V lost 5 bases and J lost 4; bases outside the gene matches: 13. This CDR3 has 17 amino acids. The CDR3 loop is CASSPVGQGAGGNTIYF. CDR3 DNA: TGTGCCAGCAGCCCAGTGGGGCAGGGGGCAGGGGGAAACACCATATATTTT. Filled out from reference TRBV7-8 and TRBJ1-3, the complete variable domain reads GAGVSQSPRYKVAKRGQDVALRCDPISGHVSLFWYQQALGQGPEFLTYFQNEAQLDKSGLPSDRFFAERPEGSVSTLKIQRTQQEDSAVYLCASSPVGQGAGGNTIYFGEGSWLTVV.

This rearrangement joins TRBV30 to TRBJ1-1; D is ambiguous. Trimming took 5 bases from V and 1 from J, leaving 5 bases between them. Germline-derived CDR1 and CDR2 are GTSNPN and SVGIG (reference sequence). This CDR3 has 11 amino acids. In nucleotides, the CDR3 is TGTGCCTGGTTCGAGAACACTGAAGCTTTCTTT. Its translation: CAWFENTEAFF.

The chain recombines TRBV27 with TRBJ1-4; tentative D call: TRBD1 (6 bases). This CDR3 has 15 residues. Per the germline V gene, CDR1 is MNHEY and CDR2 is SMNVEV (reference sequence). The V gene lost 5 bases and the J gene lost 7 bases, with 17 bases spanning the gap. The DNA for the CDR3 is TGTGCCAGCAGTCGCAGGGGCTTAGGGGGTGAAAAACTGTTTTTT. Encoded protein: CASSRRGLGGEKLFF.

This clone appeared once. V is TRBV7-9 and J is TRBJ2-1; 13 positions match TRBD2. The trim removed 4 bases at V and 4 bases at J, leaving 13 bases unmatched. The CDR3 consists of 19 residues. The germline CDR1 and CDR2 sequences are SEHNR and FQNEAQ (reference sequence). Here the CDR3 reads CASSSTHRTSGRGYNEQFF. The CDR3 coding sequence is TGTGCCAGCAGCTCTACCCATAGGACTAGCGGGAGAGGGTACAATGAGCAGTTCTTC.

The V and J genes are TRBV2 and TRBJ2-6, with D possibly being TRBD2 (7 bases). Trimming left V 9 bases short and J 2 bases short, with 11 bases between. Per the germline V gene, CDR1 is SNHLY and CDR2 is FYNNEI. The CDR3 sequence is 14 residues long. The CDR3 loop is CARGGATGANVLTF. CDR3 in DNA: TGTGCCAGAGGGGGGGCTACTGGGGCCAACGTCCTGACTTTC. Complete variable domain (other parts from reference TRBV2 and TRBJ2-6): EPEVTQTPSHQVTQMGQEVILRCVPISNHLYFYWYRQILGQKVEFLVSFYNNEISEKSEIFDDQFSVERPDGSNFTLKIRSTKLEDSAMYFCARGGATGANVLTFGAGSRLTVL.